The 25 T cell receptor beta chains presented below share a single source sample, sequenced in a study of shared clonotypes between healthy human individuals. Repertoires were generated with immunoSEQ multiplex PCR, while TCRdb's copy carries only in-frame clones and drops some. The sample contains fewer than 1.4 million clones, approximately 78% of which appear only once. The sample was memory CD4+ T cells from PBMCs. Subset described: CD45RA-negative fraction. Receptors originate from a man between 18 and 35 years old in good health. Some clones in this sample may be carry-over from other donors' samples.

The genes are TRBV7-9 and TRBJ2-7; D unresolved. Trimming shortened V by 2 bases and J by 3 bases, and 5 bases separated the two germline ends. The CDR3 covers 12 residues. Germline CDR1 SEHNR, CDR2 FQNEAQ (reference sequence). DNA of the CDR3: TGTGCCAGCAGCTTACAGATCTACGAGCAGTACTTC. It encodes CASSLQIYEQYF.

The table lists this clone with many counts. This chain uses TRBV30 with TRBJ2-1; 9 nucleotides line up with TRBD2. The ends lost 1 base at V and 7 bases at J; junction bases unmatched: 14. The CDR3 has 17 amino acids. The germline CDR1 and CDR2 sequences are GTSNPN and SVGIG (reference sequence). The CDR3 is CAWSAGVGTSSANEQFF. As DNA, the CDR3 is TGTGCCTGGAGTGCAGGGGTCGGGACTAGCTCCGCAAATGAGCAGTTCTTC. The full variable domain, in which reference TRBV30 and TRBJ2-1 provide the parts outside the CDR3, is SQTIHQWPATLVQPVGSPLSLECTVEGTSNPNLYWYRQAAGRGLQLLFYSVGIGQISSEVPQNLSASRPQDRQFILSSKKLLLSDSGFYLCAWSAGVGTSSANEQFFGPGTRLTVL.

The chain couples TRBV11-3 to TRBJ2-5, with D uncertain. This CDR3 has 12 residues. The germline V gene has CDR1 SGHNT and CDR2 YENEEA. The V and J ends lost 1 base and 3 bases respectively, with 3 bases between them. The CDR3 bases are TGTGCCAGCAGCTTAGGGGAAGAGACCCAGTACTTC. Protein: CASSLGEETQYF. The full variable domain, rest sourced from reference TRBV11-3 and TRBJ2-5, is EAGVVQSPRYKIIEKKQPVAFWCNPISGHNTLYWYLQNLGQGPELLIRYENEEAVDDSQLPKDRFSAERLKGVDSTLKIQPAELGDSAVYLCASSLGEETQYFGPGTRLLVL.

Only a few counts were recorded for this clone. V and J are TRBV29-1 and TRBJ2-7; TRBD1 matches at 7 bases. This CDR3 comprises 13 residues. Germline assignment: CDR1 SQVTM and CDR2 ANQGSEA. V gave up 0 bases and J gave up 3 bases; unmatched junction bases: 2. The CDR3 nucleotides are TGCAGCGTTGAAGATCCAGGGGGCTACGAGCAGTACTTC. It is translated as CSVEDPGGYEQYF.

V gene TRBV7-2 combines with J gene TRBJ1-5, with a possible D match to TRBD1 (6 bases). Germline CDR1 and CDR2: SGHTA and FQGNSA. V was cut by 3 bases and J by 5 bases, with 11 bases left in between. The CDR3 has 14 residues. CDR3 coding DNA: TGTGCCAGCAGCTTTCAACAGGGAGATCAGCCCCAGCATTTT. This sequence encodes CASSFQQGDQPQHF.

This chain links TRBV5-4 with TRBJ2-6; D remains unclear. The germline V gene encodes CDR1 SGHNT and CDR2 YYREEE (reference sequence). With 4 bases removed from V and 0 bases from J, the gap between germline ends came to 8 bases. The CDR3 has 15 residues. CDR3 sequence reads: CASSIRSSGANVLTF. CDR3 DNA sequence: TGTGCCAGCAGCATTAGGAGCTCTGGGGCCAACGTCCTGACTTTC.

This clone occurred a few times. A far larger clone is a single base away, which makes a read error likely. This specimen includes other DNA sequences encoding the same CDR3. The V gene is TRBV30, the J gene TRBJ2-1; the D call may be TRBD1 or TRBD2 (5 bases each). Germline assignment: CDR1 GTSNPN and CDR2 SVGIG (reference sequence). This CDR3 has 11 residues. Trimming pared 5 bases from V and 16 bases from J, leaving 18 bases between. The CDR3 sequence is CAWARLGTPFF. The CDR3 DNA sequence: TGTGCCTGGGCCAGGCTCGGGACCCCATTCTTC.

This clone has just a few counts. The chain couples TRBV11-2 to TRBJ2-7; unclear D gene. V lost 1 base and J 3 bases, leaving 10 bases between the germline ends. The CDR3 length is 14 residues. Germline V gives CDR1 SGHAT, CDR2 FQNNGV. CDR3 sequence reads: CASSLVFWDYEQYF. The CDR3 DNA reads as TGTGCCAGCAGCTTAGTATTCTGGGACTACGAGCAGTACTTC.

The J gene is TRBJ2-7, the V gene TRBV5-4, with D unresolved. CDR1 and CDR2 from the germline V gene are SGHNT and YYREEE (reference sequence). The CDR3 spans 15 residues. V was pared by 4 bases and J by 1 base, with 15 bases between. The CDR3 region is CASSPTPTTSYEQYF. The CDR3 DNA reads TGTGCCAGCAGCCCGACACCGACCACATCCTACGAGCAGTACTTC.

In regard to this clone: A read error may account for a junction end that differs from germline. The chain recombines TRBV2 with TRBJ2-7; D is unresolved. CDR1 SNHLY and CDR2 FYNNEI come from the germline V gene. The CDR3 runs 11 residues. In DNA, the CDR3 is TGTGCCAGCAGTGATACCCTAACACCAAGATTC. Its protein is CASSDTLTPRF. The complete variable domain, with remaining parts taken from reference TRBV2 and TRBJ2-7, reads EPEVTQTPSHQVTQMGQEVILRCVPISNHLYFYWYRQILGQKVEFLVSFYNNEISEKSEIFDDQFSVERPDGSNFTLKIRSTKLEDSAMYFCASSDTLTPRFGPGTRLTVT.

V usage is TRBV7-2 and J usage is TRBJ2-3; TRBD2 matches at 10 bases. V trimming: 2 bases; J trimming: 4 bases; junction bases outside the gene matches: 0. Germline V gene lookup returns CDR1 SGHTA and CDR2 FQGNSA. CDR3 length equals 14 residues. CDR3 loop: CASSLLAGADTQYF. CDR3 DNA: TGTGCCAGCAGCTTACTAGCGGGAGCAGATACGCAGTATTTT.

Remarks on this clone: Distinct nucleotide sequences in the sample also encode this CDR3. The chain uses TRBV7-3 and TRBJ2-3, with D possibly TRBD2 on 6 matching bases. This CDR3 has 14 amino acids. The V end lost 4 bases, the J end lost 2 bases, and 10 bases lay between the germline ends. The V gene's germline CDR1 is SGHTA and CDR2 FQGTGA. The CDR3 loop is CASSSGLATDTQYF. CDR3 DNA: TGTGCCAGCAGCTCGGGACTCGCCACAGATACGCAGTATTTT.

This clone is a singleton in its sample. V usage is TRBV11-2 and J usage is TRBJ1-3; D call uncertain. With 1 base removed from V and 5 bases from J, the gap between germline ends came to 3 bases. The germline V gene encodes CDR1 SGHAT and CDR2 FQNNGV. The CDR3 contains 12 residues. The CDR3: CASSLGRNTIYF. The CDR3 DNA sequence: TGTGCCAGCAGCTTAGGGAGAAACACCATATATTTT.

J is TRBJ2-2 and V is TRBV5-1; D perhaps matches TRBD2 (5 bases). V dropped 0 bases and J dropped 7 bases, with 10 bases sitting between them. The germline V gene encodes CDR1 SGHRS and CDR2 YFSETQ. The CDR3 spans 14 residues. Here the CDR3 DNA reads TGCGCCAGCAGCTTGGGACGGAGGATCGGGGAGCTGTTTTTT. Translation gives CASSLGRRIGELFF.

This chain uses TRBV11-2 with TRBJ2-7, with D unresolved. The CDR3 consists of 12 residues. Germline CDR1 SGHAT, CDR2 FQNNGV. V lost 5 bases and J 4 bases, leaving 9 bases between the germline ends. CDR3 sequence reads: CASSATAYEQYF. The DNA of the CDR3 is TGTGCCAGCAGCGCAACAGCTTACGAGCAGTACTTC.

The chain joins TRBV5-6 to TRBJ2-2; TRBD2 agrees at 13 bases. The CDR3 runs to 16 residues. From germline, CDR1 is SGHDT and CDR2 YYEEEE. After removal of 4 bases from V and 5 bases from J, the junction contained 5 bases not matched to a gene. This CDR3 is CASSPGTSGITGELFF. CDR3 DNA sequence: TGTGCCAGCAGCCCCGGGACTAGCGGGATTACCGGGGAGCTGTTTTTT. The variable domain in full, with the rest retrieved from reference TRBV5-6 and TRBJ2-2, is DAGVTQSPTHLIKTRGQQVTLRCSPKSGHDTVSWYQQALGQGPQFIFQYYEEEERQRGNFPDRFSGHQFPNYSSELNVNALLLGDSALYLCASSPGTSGITGELFFGEGSRLTVL.

The rearrangement uses TRBV4-1 and TRBJ1-2; D might be TRBD1 (5 bases). Trimming shortened V by 0 bases and J by 2 bases, and 10 bases separated the two germline ends. CDR1 is MGHRA, CDR2 YSYEKL, per germline. The CDR3 consists of 15 residues. The CDR3 region has the DNA TGCGCCAGCAGCCAAGATGGGGGATCCAACTATGGCTACACCTTC. Translation: CASSQDGGSNYGYTF.

The chain recombines TRBV23-1 with TRBJ1-4, with a tentative D call TRBD1 (5 bases). Being an ORF, TRBV23-1 has a function that is uncertain. The CDR3 is 17 residues long. The germline V and J ends were trimmed by 3 bases and 5 bases, with 19 bases remaining between them. CDR3 sequence (DNA): TGCGCCAGCAGTCACCCCTACCGACAGCCCAGGAATGAAAAACTGTTTTTT. Protein: CASSHPYRQPRNEKLFF.

The chain has TRBV28 and TRBJ2-5; a weak D match, TRBD1 (6 bases). Trimming removed 2 bases at V and 0 bases at J, with 7 bases between. CDR1 MDHEN and CDR2 SYDVKM come from the germline V gene. The CDR3 spans 14 residues. CDR3 amino acids: CASSLGGYQETQYF. The CDR3 DNA sequence: TGTGCCAGCAGTTTAGGGGGCTACCAAGAGACCCAGTACTTC.

The rearrangement uses TRBV2 and TRBJ1-2; 7 bases are a match to TRBD1. CDR3 length: 14 amino acids. CDR1 is SNHLY and CDR2 is FYNNEI in the germline V gene. J lost 2 bases, V lost 7 bases, and 7 bases had no gene match. The CDR3 loop is CASIGGGINYGYTF. Here the CDR3 DNA reads TGTGCCAGCATTGGAGGGGGCATCAACTATGGCTACACCTTC.

The CDR3 nucleotides read TGTGCCACCAGCAGAGATATAGGTACCGCTGAAGCTTTCTTT. Translated: CATSRDIGTAEAFF. This chain links TRBV15 with TRBJ1-1; the D is unclear. The V end lost 0 bases, the J end lost 6 bases, and 11 bases lay between the germline ends. The CDR3 is made up of 14 amino acids. Per germline, CDR1 LNHNV and CDR2 YYDKDF (reference sequence).

This chain links TRBV13 with TRBJ2-1; D perhaps matches TRBD1 (6 bases). CDR1 and CDR2 from the germline V gene are PRHDT and FYEKMQ (reference sequence). The CDR3 is 16 amino acids. V lost 5 bases and J 3 bases, leaving 17 bases between the germline ends. Written as DNA, the CDR3 is TGTGCCAGCAGCCGGAACCAGGGGAACCTCTACAATGAGCAGTTCTTC. Residues: CASSRNQGNLYNEQFF.

This clone was recorded once. This rearrangement joins TRBV6-5 to TRBJ2-1; TRBD2 might be the D (6 bases). The CDR3 contains 13 residues. The V end was cut by 6 bases, the J end by 6 bases, with 12 bases between. The V gene's germline CDR1 is MNHEY and CDR2 SVGAGI. CDR3 in amino acids: CASSPGLSNEQFF. CDR3 nucleotide sequence: TGTGCCAGCAGCCCGGGACTTAGCAATGAGCAGTTCTTC.

The genes are TRBV2 and TRBJ2-1; D is undetermined. Looked up from germline, CDR1 is SNHLY and CDR2 is FYNNEI. The length of the CDR3 is 14 residues. Trimming took 7 bases from V and 2 from J, leaving 12 bases between them. The DNA of the CDR3 is TGTGCCAGCATAGGGCTAACCCCCTACAATGAGCAGTTCTTC. It codes for CASIGLTPYNEQFF.

The rearrangement joins TRBV18 to TRBJ2-7, with a tentative D call TRBD1 (6 bases). This CDR3 is 15 amino acids long. The V gene's germline CDR1 is KGHSH and CDR2 LQKENI. V lost 4 bases, J lost 2 bases, and 15 bases lay in between. This CDR3 is CASSLRDTGPYEQYF. The CDR3 bases are TGTGCCAGCTCACTCCGGGACACGGGACCCTACGAGCAGTACTTC.